This T cell receptor (beta chain) was captured by sequencing in a study of T cell repertoires in cytomegalovirus infection. Study background: Public TCR beta signatures indicated both CMV infection and matching HLA type.

Study findings and constraints: The ex vivo response showed dominance by HLA-C-restricted CMV-specific TCR beta clonotypes.

The sample holds a few counts of this clonotype. Its antigen is currently unknown. TCRdb passed the reads through MiXCR, listing each CDR3 protein once. Here the sample spans about 740,000 distinct CDR3 sequences, 35% to 40% being singletons. V was cut by 6 bases and J by 1 base, with 10 bases left in between. This CDR3 region has 14 residues. Germline V gene sequence: CDR1 MDHEN, CDR2 SYDVKM. The sequencing input was PBMCs. This TCR derives from a human donor in good health (CMV status not recorded). Some clones in this sample may be carry-over from other donors' samples. V gene TRBV28 combines with J gene TRBJ1-3, with unresolved D. As DNA, the CDR3 is TGTGCCAGCAGCATAGGAGTATCTGGAAACACCATATATTTT. As protein: CASSIGVSGNTIYF.